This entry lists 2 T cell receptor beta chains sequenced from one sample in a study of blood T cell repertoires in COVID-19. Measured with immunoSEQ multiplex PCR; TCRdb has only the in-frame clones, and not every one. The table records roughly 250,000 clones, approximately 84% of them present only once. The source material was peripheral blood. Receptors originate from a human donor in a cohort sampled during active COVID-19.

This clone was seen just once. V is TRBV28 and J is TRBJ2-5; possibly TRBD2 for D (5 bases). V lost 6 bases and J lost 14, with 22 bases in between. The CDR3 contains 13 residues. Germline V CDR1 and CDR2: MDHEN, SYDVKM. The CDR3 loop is CASSFSRAGGGYF. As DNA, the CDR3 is TGTGCCAGCAGCTTCTCTCGGGCGGGCGGAGGCTACTTC.

In DNA, the CDR3 is TGTGCCAGCTCACCATCGACAGGTCGCGAAGCTTTCTTT. Amino acid sequence: CASSPSTGREAFF. V is TRBV18 and J is TRBJ1-1, with D perhaps TRBD1 (6 bases). Germline lookup yields CDR1 KGHSH and CDR2 LQKENI. Trimming left V 2 bases short and J 8 bases short, with 12 bases between. The CDR3 runs 13 residues.